The present T cell receptor (beta chain) was sequenced within a study of cytomegalovirus exposure and HLA in healthy donors. Regarding the study as a whole: One variant, a missense change in DCLRE1C, was linked in a later analysis to TCR beta V- and J-gene trimming.

In the case of this clone: Its antigen is as yet unknown.

V lost 1 base, J lost 2 bases, and 10 bases lay in between. The CDR3 extends over 14 amino acids. From germline, CDR1 is SGDLS and CDR2 YYNGEE. Researchers ran the PCR with 60 Vbeta and 13 Jbeta primers. Assay: immunoSEQ multiplex PCR; the TCRdb copy retains only in-frame clones and omits some. The data show 100,000 to 150,000 clones, with around three fifths seen just once and 2.4% held by the top ten. The chain recombines TRBV9 with TRBJ2-7; D call uncertain. The sequence derives from a woman in her forties in good health and CMV-seronegative. Sequencing was performed on PBMCs. CDR3 sequence: CASSVSPGTYEQYF. In DNA form, the CDR3 reads TGTGCCAGCAGCGTATCCCCGGGTACCTACGAGCAGTACTTC.